This TCR beta chain appears in the sequencing data of a study of cytomegalovirus exposure and HLA in healthy donors (dated by TCRdb to about 2017). A note on the overall study: An earlier analysis of several hundred of the donors reported under 300 Gb of sequence data and 90 million to 120 million unique TCR beta sequences obtained from about 170 million T cells. Every repertoire in the discovery cohort had been generated on one and the same sequencing platform. An early release covering roughly 600 HLA-typed donors comprised approximately 290 gigabases of sequencing data and about 90 million unique TCR sequences. In addition to the first cohort of around 670 subjects, a separate validation cohort of 120 different subjects was used. On average, about 200,000 unique TCR beta nucleotide sequences were sequenced per donor among some 430 genotyped donors of the cohort, with around 19% of those sequences being non-productive. The aim of the study was to test whether cataloging public T cell receptors could identify signatures of past pathogen exposure. Rather than drawing on any new phenotypic data, the later analysis identified candidate immune exposures from TCR beta sequences and the way those sequences occurred across donors. Alongside the repertoire data, information on donor age, sex, ethnicity and CMV serostatus was compiled. A later analysis re-examined previously published TCR beta repertoires from around 670 donors and added high-resolution HLA genotyping to investigate patterns of TCR occurrence. A later genetic analysis took genome-wide SNP genotypes for about 60% of the roughly 670 donors and used that subset as a discovery cohort. Among the approximately 430 genotyped donors, about 85% belonged to the genetic ancestry cluster associated with self-reported Caucasian donors. The study profiled the T cell repertoires of 550 to 700 subjects by immunosequencing and related them to cytomegalovirus serostatus. Typing coverage varied by locus: 629-630 donors for A, B, C, DRB1 and DQB1; 522 for DQA1; 606 for DPA1; 400 to 480 for DPB1. An earlier analysis of 500 to 750 of the donors applied high-throughput TCR beta sequencing to assess whether each TCR beta V gene segment acted as functional or pseudogenic. Because of strong linkage in the cohort, five DR-DQ haplotypes were treated as single units for association and clustering. Both class I and class II loci were covered by HLA typing, at four-digit resolution. The study combined high-throughput TCR immunosequencing, statistical association of individual TCRs with disease status, and machine learning to predict cytomegalovirus infection status. Overall results and qualifications from the work: Only TCR beta chains were sequenced in this cohort, and the absence of alpha or paired-chain data limited detectable features. In an earlier analysis of about 550 of the donors, most TCR beta V segments were observed in productive rearrangements about 90% or about 30% of the time, broadly matching IMGT annotations. According to a later genetic analysis, donors in an Asian-associated ancestry cluster had fewer N-insertions in productive TCRs than the roughly 670-donor mean. In a later analysis, HLA-associated TCR beta chains showed more clonal expansion and lower generation probabilities than non-associated chains that were equally common. Because HLA typing was unavailable for some donors at each locus, only the typed subset was used in association tests. Most CMV-associated TCR beta chains appeared to be HLA-restricted in a later analysis, and the HLA associations seemed to be driven largely by CMV exposure. An association between a missense DCLRE1C variant and V-gene and J-gene trimming of TCR beta chains was found in a later genetic analysis and replicated in an independent cohort. The study gave a list of under 200 TCR beta chains associated with cytomegalovirus. The classifier was reported to diagnose cytomegalovirus status with high specificity and sensitivity in both the original cohort and the validation cohort. Linkage disequilibrium might explain the correlated functional status among segregating V segments, but an unknown experimental factor could not be excluded. According to a later analysis, parvovirus B19, influenza, CMV and Epstein-Barr virus appeared linked to several top co-occurrence clusters. According to the authors, the approach could potentially be generalized to other disease states and immunological phenotypes. A later analysis found that TCR association rates varied across HLA loci, with DRB1 alleles showing the most associated TCRs and HLA-C alleles the fewest. Roughly uniform sequencing depth across donors was assumed in presence/absence analyses, although this assumption may not hold. In vitro tests confirmed that a few of the cytomegalovirus-associated TCR beta chains recognize cytomegalovirus antigens. At a false discovery rate of 0.05, a later analysis linked about 16,000 TCR beta sequences to specific HLA alleles. A group of highly shared sequence variants was considered likely to be a technical artifact of the sequencing pipeline. Because counts were too low, roughly 16 rarely observed V segments, including chromosome 9 orphons, were excluded from the earlier analysis of around 590 of the donors. The 87-base-pair reads could not distinguish some IMGT-functional V segments, including TRBV6-2 and TRBV6-3, so those segments were excluded. A further reported finding was that TCR beta sequences accurately predicted the HLA-A and HLA-B alleles for most subjects in the first cohort. For the cohort, immune exposure information was limited to CMV serostatus. When HLA alleles, especially DR and DQ, strongly co-occurred, attributing TCR associations to individual alleles was difficult. While some public TCRs were present in many individuals, most TCR sequences turned up only very rarely across donors.

Receptor libraries were prepared by the immunoSEQ multiplex PCR assay. The multiplex PCR relied on a mix of 60 forward primers for TCR Vbeta segments and 13 reverse primers for TCR Jbeta segments. A multiplex PCR assay on genomic DNA amplified the CDR3 region of rearranged TCR beta genes. The Illumina HiSeq System was used to sequence the amplified TCR beta libraries as 87-base-pair reads. The authors' pipeline ran thus. A later analysis counted around 72 million unique TCR beta chains across the roughly 700 repertoires, and roughly 11 million of these chains were shared by at least two donors. To remove PCR and sequencing errors, raw reads were error-corrected and collapsed into unique sequences using a nearest-neighbor algorithm that merged closely related sequences. CDR3 sequences were aligned to IMGT reference sequences to assign V, D and J gene segments. For a sequence to be retained, a match of at least six nucleotides to both a V gene segment and a J gene segment was required. Rearrangements were called productive when the CDR3 lacked stop codons and stayed in frame with V and J; all others were non-productive. CDR3 was defined according to IMGT convention as the region running from the second conserved V-encoded cysteine to the conserved J-encoded phenylalanine. In an earlier analysis of around 600 of the donors, sequences lacking an unambiguous match to a single V gene segment were excluded. In an earlier analysis of roughly 600 of the donors, a V segment was called functional when productive rearrangements were above 56.7%, and segregating when the standard deviation between donors exceeded 5%. A statistical classification framework was built for diagnosing cytomegalovirus status from the catalog of TCR beta chain sequences. V and J gene assignment, in a later analysis, came from comparing TCR nucleotide sequences with IMGT/GENE-DB human TR gene sequences. A later analysis assigned CDR3 sequences and most-parsimonious VDJ recombination scenarios with the TCRdist pipeline. In a later analysis, each TCR beta chain was defined by its CDR3 amino acid sequence together with its V-gene family, and reads lacking a unique V-gene family were excluded. In a later analysis, around 600 highly shared, low-generation-probability nucleotide sequences were removed to address suspected cross-contamination and a sequencing artifact. A later analysis calculated a clonal expansion index for each public chain from normalized within-repertoire ranks of inferred template counts. Generation probabilities in a later analysis came from a VDJ recombination model fitted to out-of-frame rearrangements, and those results were checked against IGoR. Hypergeometric tests were used in a later analysis to score TCR-TCR, TCR-HLA and TCR-CMV co-occurrence, with a repertoire-size bias correction applied to the TCR pairs. To estimate false discovery rates, a later analysis permuted the HLA or CMV assignments 20 times. In a later analysis, co-occurring TCRs were grouped using DBSCAN, with TCRdist sequence similarity added in when clustering inside HLA-allele-positive subsets. Co-occurrence clustering excluded repertoires with fewer than 30,000 or more than 120,000 public chains, plus five with anomalous nucleotide sharing. Held by TCRdb, this immuneACCESS table contains in-frame sequences only and omits some clones. Under half of the omission traces to an unresolved V gene where checked; the cause of the rest is unknown. Clonal size and the V and J genes are those of that table, whereas D and trimming came from the DNA. The table for this sample lists some 110,000 clones. 3.7% of the sample is in the top ten clones.

V is trimmed back by 2 bases and J by 6 bases, and the junction contains 4 bases that no gene match accounts for. Counted from cysteine to phenylalanine, this CDR3 has 14 amino acids. The read is trimmed to its CDR3 DNA, 42 bases read in frame from base 1. The germline V gene sets CDR1 to SGHDT and CDR2 to YYEEEE. The cohort comprised approximately 700 healthy bone marrow donors. At the time of sampling, every cohort member was nominally healthy, though immune exposures that went unrecorded were likely present. The donor was CMV seronegative and belonged to the group of 352 seronegative cohort members. Every donor gave a peripheral blood sample, and the peripheral blood mononuclear cells from that sample were used for TCR beta sequencing. The Qiagen DNeasy Blood Extraction Kit was used to extract genomic DNA from the blood cell samples. To note about this clone: Its antigen specificity is not known.

The chain links TRBV5-6 with TRBJ2-1; the junction holds 8 bases that match TRBD2. The sequenced sample was PBMCs. The receptor's source is a man aged 30-40 years in good health and CMV-seronegative. The sequence in DNA is TGTGCCAGCAGCTTAACGGGGGGGAGCAATGAGCAGTTCTTC. Translated, this gives CASSLTGGSNEQFF.